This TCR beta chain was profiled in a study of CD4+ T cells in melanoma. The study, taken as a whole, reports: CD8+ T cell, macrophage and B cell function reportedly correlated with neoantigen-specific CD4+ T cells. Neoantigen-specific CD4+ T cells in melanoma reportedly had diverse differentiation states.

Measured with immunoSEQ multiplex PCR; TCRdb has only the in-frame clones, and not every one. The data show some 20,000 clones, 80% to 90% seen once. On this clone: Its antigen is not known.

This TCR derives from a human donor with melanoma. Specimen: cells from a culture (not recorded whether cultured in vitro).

The CDR3 DNA reads TGTGCCAGCAGCTTGGTTGCCTCGGCTGTGGGAAACACCATATATTTT. Amino acids: CASSLVASAVGNTIYF. This chain links TRBV5-5 with TRBJ1-3, with unresolved D. V was trimmed by 0 bases and J by 4 bases, leaving 14 bases between them. The CDR3 sequence is 16 residues long. The V gene's germline CDR1 is SGHKS and CDR2 YYEKEE (reference sequence).